The rows below give T cell receptor beta chains drawn from one sample of a study of blood T cell repertoires in COVID-19. Profiled with immunoSEQ multiplex PCR; TCRdb holds only in-frame clones, not every one. The sample includes around 300,000 clones, more than 70% of them seen just once. Sequences were obtained from PBMCs or T cells enriched from blood (not recorded which). Source of these receptors: a woman aged 60 to 75 in a cohort exposed to, infected with or recovered from COVID-19 (not recorded which). Each CDR3 is given with its conserved first and last residue. A D gene is named only where the DNA matches it firmly.

j_gene | v_gene | d_gene | CDR3nt | CDR3aa
TRBJ1-3 | TRBV7-9 | TRBD1 | TGTGCCAGCAGCAACCGACAGGGGCGAGGAAACACCATATATTTT | CASSNRQGRGNTIYF
TRBJ1-1 | TRBV4-2 | TRBD1 | TGTGCCAGCAGCGTGACAGGGAGGTGGACTGAAGCTTTCTTT | CASSVTGRWTEAFF
TRBJ1-2 | TRBV19 | . | TGTGCCAGTAGTATTCGCCAGGGCTATGGCTACACCTTC | CASSIRQGYGYTF
TRBJ2-7 | TRBV7-2 | . | TGTGCCAGCAGCTTGGGAAGGGGCAGAGCGGGTGACTACGAGCAGTACTTC | CASSLGRGRAGDYEQYF
TRBJ2-6 | TRBV9 | TRBD2 | TGTGCCAGCAGCCCCCGCGGATTAGCGGGCTTCTCTGGGGCCAACGTCCTGACTTTC | CASSPRGLAGFSGANVLTF
TRBJ2-1 | TRBV15 | TRBD2 | TGTGCCACGGCCGGGACTAGTGAGAATGAGCAGTTCTTC | CATAGTSENEQFF
TRBJ1-1 | TRBV6-6 | . | TGTGCCAGCAGTTATACCCAGGGAGGCACTGAAGCTTTCTTT | CASSYTQGGTEAFF
TRBJ1-5 | TRBV19 | TRBD1 | TGTGCCAGTAACGACAGGGGCCCTTATAGCAATCAGCCCCAGCATTTT | CASNDRGPYSNQPQHF
TRBJ1-1 | TRBV16 | TRBD1 | TGTGCCAGCAGCCAATCCCTCGACAGGGGGGTCGAAGCTTTCTTT | CASSQSLDRGVEAFF
TRBJ1-6 | TRBV9 | . | TGTGCCAGCAGCGTAATCTTCGATTCACCCCTCCACTTT | CASSVIFDSPLHF
TRBJ1-2 | TRBV7-9 | TRBD1 | TGTGCCAGCAGCTTGGGACAGAGAGGATCCTATGGCTACACCTTC | CASSLGQRGSYGYTF
TRBJ2-7 | TRBV29-1 | . | TGCAGCGTTATAACGGGACTCCCCCCCTACGAGCAGTACTTC | CSVITGLPPYEQYF
TRBJ2-1 | TRBV4-1 | . | TGCGCCAGCAGCCAAATTGGTCTGTCCGGGACTCGGATCGGGCACAATGAGCAGTTCTTC | CASSQIGLSGTRIGHNEQFF